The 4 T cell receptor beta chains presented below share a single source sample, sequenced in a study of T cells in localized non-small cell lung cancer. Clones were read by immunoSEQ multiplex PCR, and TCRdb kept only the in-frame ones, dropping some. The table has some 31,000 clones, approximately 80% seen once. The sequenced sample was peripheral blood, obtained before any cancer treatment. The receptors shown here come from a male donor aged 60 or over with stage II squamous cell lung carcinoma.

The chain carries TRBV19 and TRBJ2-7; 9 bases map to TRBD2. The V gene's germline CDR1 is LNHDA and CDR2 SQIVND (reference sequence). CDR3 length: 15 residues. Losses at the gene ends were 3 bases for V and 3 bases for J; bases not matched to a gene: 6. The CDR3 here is CASSIGGGASYEQYF. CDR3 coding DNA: TGTGCCAGTAGTATTGGCGGGGGGGCGAGCTACGAGCAGTACTTC.

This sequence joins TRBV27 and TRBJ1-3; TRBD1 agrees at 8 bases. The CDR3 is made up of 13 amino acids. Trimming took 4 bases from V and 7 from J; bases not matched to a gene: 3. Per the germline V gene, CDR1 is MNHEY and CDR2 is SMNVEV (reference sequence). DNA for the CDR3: TGTGCCAGCAGTTCACAGGGGGAGAACACCATATATTTT. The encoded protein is CASSSQGENTIYF.

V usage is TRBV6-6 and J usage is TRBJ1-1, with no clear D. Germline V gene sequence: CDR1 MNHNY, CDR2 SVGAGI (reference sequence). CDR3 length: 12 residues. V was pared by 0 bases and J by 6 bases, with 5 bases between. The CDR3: CASSYSIAEAFF. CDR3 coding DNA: TGTGCCAGCAGTTACTCGATCGCTGAAGCTTTCTTT.

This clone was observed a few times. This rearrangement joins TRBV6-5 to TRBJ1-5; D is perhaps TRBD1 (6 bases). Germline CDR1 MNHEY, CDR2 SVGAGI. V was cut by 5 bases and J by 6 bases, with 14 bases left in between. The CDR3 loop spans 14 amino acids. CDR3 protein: CASSQGSRRQPQHF. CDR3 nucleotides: TGTGCCAGCAGTCAGGGGTCGAGGCGTCAGCCCCAGCATTTT.